This T cell receptor (beta chain) emerged from a study of human T cells and chemical hapten exposure. Study-level background: Each patient's scalp received weekly diphenylcyclopropenone throughout the approximately 25-week study.

The time point here: patch test 2, 6 weeks after DPC sensitization. Treatment meaning: therapeutic diphenylcyclopropenone sensitization with weekly scalp DPC. Using its own MiXCR run on the RACE reads, TCRdb lists one record per CDR3 protein. The table includes about 50,000 distinct CDR3 sequences, about 9.9% detected once. This sequence was found in a woman in her forties or fifties with alopecia areata. Some clones in this sample may be carry-over from other donors' samples. Sequencing was performed on whole blood, taken in connection with sensitization to the hapten diphenylcyclopropenone (DPC).

The CDR3, as DNA: TGCGCCAGCAGCCAAGGCGGGACAAGTGGGTTCACTGAAGCTTTCTTT. This translates into CASSQGGTSGFTEAFF. The chain employs TRBV4-1 and TRBJ1-1; weak D call: TRBD1 (6 bases). This CDR3 comprises 16 residues. V lost 1 base to trimming and J lost 4 bases, with 16 bases between them. CDR1 and CDR2 (germline): MGHRA, YSYEKL.